These T cell receptor beta chains were read from a single sample in a study of blood T cells in healthy people across ages. A single record per CDR3 protein comes from TCRdb applying MiXCR to the 5' RACE reads. The sample has some 1.8 million distinct CDR3 sequences, approximately 39% seen once. The sequenced sample consisted of blood. The origin of the receptors is a human donor in good health. Each CDR3 is given with its conserved first and last residue. D genes are given only for firm matches. Clone sizes are given selectively: once, few, many, or a class where the clone is expanded.

15,-,TRBV6-1,TRBJ1-5,-,TGTGCCAGCGTAGGCTGGATTAATAGCAATCAGCCCCAGCATTTT,CASVGWINSNQPQHF
14,few,TRBV5-1,TRBJ2-7,TRBD1,TGCGCCAGCAGCCCACTGACAGGGGCGAACGAGCAGTACTTC,CASSPLTGANEQYF
14,-,TRBV20-1,TRBJ2-3,-,TGCAGTGCTAGAGCGGTAACAGGACGAGATACGCAGTATTTT,CSARAVTGRDTQYF
16,few,TRBV4-2,TRBJ1-2,-,TGTGCCAGCAGCCAAGGGTCCGGTGACCCTCTTTATGGCTACACCTTC,CASSQGSGDPLYGYTF
16,-,TRBV6-2/TRBV6-3,TRBJ1-5,-,TGTGCCAGCAGCACCATAGGGGACCTAGACAATCAGCCCCAGCATTTT,CASSTIGDLDNQPQHF
15,few,TRBV10-3,TRBJ1-2,-,TGTGCCATCCCCTCGGACAGCTCGAACGTCTATGGCTACACCTTC,CAIPSDSSNVYGYTF
16,-,TRBV7-2,TRBJ2-3,-,TGTGCCAGCAGCTTAATCTATGGTTGGGGCACAGATACGCAGTATTTT,CASSLIYGWGTDTQYF
16,few,TRBV7-2,TRBJ2-5,-,TGTGCCAGCAGCTTAACGAGGATTAGCTCGGGAGAGACCCAGTACTTC,CASSLTRISSGETQYF
14,-,TRBV2,TRBJ2-7,TRBD1,TGTGCCAGCAGTGATATGACAGGGGCCCACGAGCAGTACTTC,CASSDMTGAHEQYF
14,-,TRBV7-8,TRBJ1-2,-,TGTGCCAGCAGCCGAGGGATTTCCTCCTATGGCTACACCTTC,CASSRGISSYGYTF
14,few,TRBV18,TRBJ2-1,-,TGTGCCAGCTCACCTTCAGGAAACTACAATGAGCAGTTCTTC,CASSPSGNYNEQFF
17,few,TRBV7-9,TRBJ2-3,TRBD1,TGTGCCAGCAGCTTACCCGCGGGACAGGGGAACACAGATACGCAGTATTTT,CASSLPAGQGNTDTQYF
15,few,TRBV5-6,TRBJ2-7,-,TGTGCCAGCAGCAATACAGGGAGCGTTTCCTACGAGCAGTACTTC,CASSNTGSVSYEQYF
13,-,TRBV14,TRBJ1-6,-,TGTGCCAGCAGCCAACGGACAGAGTCACCCCTCCACTTT,CASSQRTESPLHF
15,few,TRBV24-1,TRBJ2-1,TRBD2,TGTGCCACCGGGCCGAGGCGGGGGACCTACAATGAGCAGTTCTTC,CATGPRRGTYNEQFF
17,-,TRBV4-1,TRBJ2-5,-,TGCGCCAGCAGCACCCTCCCCCCTGGTACTAGAGGAGAGACCCAGTACTTC,CASSTLPPGTRGETQYF
18,-,TRBV21-1,TRBJ2-3,-,TGTGCCAGCAGCAAAGCGGTGGGACTTTCGCCTGCGTCGGATACGCAGTATTTT,CASSKAVGLSPASDTQYF
15,-,TRBV7-2,TRBJ1-2,TRBD1,TGTGCCAGCAGCCCTAGCGTGGGGACAGGGGACGGCTACACCTTC,CASSPSVGTGDGYTF
13,-,TRBV28,TRBJ1-1,-,TGTGCCAGCAGTTTGGGGTCGTTGATTGAAGCTTTCTTT,CASSLGSLIEAFF
10,few,TRBV6-2/TRBV6-3,TRBJ2-5,-,TGTGCCACAGACTGGGAGACCCAGTACTTC,CATDWETQYF
12,few,TRBV20-1,TRBJ1-2,-,TGCAGTGCTAGTGCAGGGACCTATGGCTACACCTTC,CSASAGTYGYTF
16,-,TRBV9,TRBJ2-5,TRBD1,TGTGCCAGCCGCCCTCCGGGACAGGGCTACCAAGAGACCCAGTACTTC,CASRPPGQGYQETQYF
15,few,TRBV6-1,TRBJ1-1,-,TGTGCCAGCAGTGATCACGGGCCGCTTGGCACTGAAGCTTTCTTT,CASSDHGPLGTEAFF
14,few,TRBV29-1,TRBJ2-7,-,TGCAGCGTCAGGGGCGGGGGTGAGTCTTACGAGCAGTACTTC,CSVRGGGESYEQYF
16,-,TRBV3-1,TRBJ1-5,TRBD1,TGTGCCAGCAGCCACGGGACAGGTGCCCTCAATCAGCCCCAGCATTTT,CASSHGTGALNQPQHF
14,-,TRBV12-3/TRBV12-4,TRBJ1-3,-,TGTGCCAGCAAGGGAGATAACTCTGGAAACACCATATATTTT,CASKGDNSGNTIYF
13,-,TRBV6-2/TRBV6-3,TRBJ1-5,TRBD1,TGTGCCAGCACCCACAGGGGAGGTCAGCCCCAGCATTTT,CASTHRGGQPQHF
17,-,TRBV10-3,TRBJ1-3,-,TGTGCCATCAGTGAGTCGAGCGAACTCCTCTCTGGAAACACCATATATTTT,CAISESSELLSGNTIYF
16,-,TRBV4-2,TRBJ2-1,TRBD1,TGTGCCAGCAGCCAAGAACCGGGACAGCCAAACAATGAGCAGTTCTTC,CASSQEPGQPNNEQFF
14,-,TRBV12-3/TRBV12-4,TRBJ2-1,TRBD2,TGTGCCAGCAGTCCGGGACTAGCATTTAATGAGCAGTTCTTC,CASSPGLAFNEQFF
16,many,TRBV4-3,TRBJ2-5,-,TGCGCCAGCAGCCCCTCGGGGTCGGGGCTATGGGAGACCCAGTACTTC,CASSPSGSGLWETQYF
14,-,TRBV6-2/TRBV6-3,TRBJ1-1,TRBD1,TGTGCCAGCAGAGCCGACAGGGGGCTCACTGAAGCTTTCTTT,CASRADRGLTEAFF
14,few,TRBV3-1,TRBJ1-5,-,TGTGCCAGCAGCCAAGTTAGGGGGGGACAGCCCCAGCATTTT,CASSQVRGGQPQHF
11,-,TRBV6-5,TRBJ1-2,-,TGTGCCATCTCCACGGGGGTTGGCTACACCTTC,CAISTGVGYTF
14,few,TRBV29-1,TRBJ2-3,TRBD1,TGCAGCGTTGGCGGGACAGGGGGCGCAGATACGCAGTATTTT,CSVGGTGGADTQYF
15,-,TRBV10-3,TRBJ2-3,TRBD1,TGTGCCATCAGTTCCAACACAGGGGAACAGGATACGCAGTATTTT,CAISSNTGEQDTQYF
12,-,TRBV7-2,TRBJ2-5,-,TGTGCCAGCAGCCCCATCAGGGTGGACCAGTACTTC,CASSPIRVDQYF
13,many,TRBV20-1,TRBJ2-7,-,TGCAGTGCTAGAGGGGGGGCCGACTACGAGCAGTACTTC,CSARGGADYEQYF
14,-,TRBV7-2,TRBJ1-1,TRBD1,TGTGCCAGCAGCTTAAGGACAGGGGATCGAGAAGCTTTCTTT,CASSLRTGDREAFF
13,few,TRBV20-1,TRBJ2-1,-,TGCAGTGCTGCAGGGAGGTTGGGGAATGAGCAGTTCTTC,CSAAGRLGNEQFF
13,-,TRBV6-5,TRBJ2-5,TRBD2,TGTGCCAGCAGCTTTGGCTGGGGGGGAGCCCAGTACTTC,CASSFGWGGAQYF
13,few,TRBV25-1,TRBJ1-2,-,TGTGCCAGCAGTGATGCGGCTAACTATGGCTACACCTTC,CASSDAANYGYTF
13,few,TRBV7-2,TRBJ1-5,-,TGTGCCAGCAGTCCTTACGGGGATCAGCCCCAGCATTTT,CASSPYGDQPQHF
14,-,TRBV7-2,TRBJ2-7,-,TGTGCCAGCAGCTGGCGGGCCCCTACCTACGAGCAGTACTTC,CASSWRAPTYEQYF
17,few,TRBV20-1,TRBJ2-7,-,TGCAGTGCTAGTGACTTGGTTGGTGCGGGAAACTCCTACGAGCAGTACTTC,CSASDLVGAGNSYEQYF
13,-,TRBV2,TRBJ2-7,-,TGTGCCAGCCGTCGGGACACTTCCTACGAGCAGTACTTC,CASRRDTSYEQYF
15,once,TRBV7-9,TRBJ1-2,TRBD1,TGTGCCACAAGCAGACAGGGCCTATTCAACTATGGCTACACCTTC,CATSRQGLFNYGYTF
15,few,TRBV10-3,TRBJ2-1,TRBD2,TGTGCCATCAGTGTTCGGACTAGCGGGGAAAGTGAGCAGTTCTTC,CAISVRTSGESEQFF
13,-,TRBV9,TRBJ2-3,-,TGTGCCAGCAGCGTGGCGACCACAGATACGCAGTATTTT,CASSVATTDTQYF
13,-,TRBV12-3/TRBV12-4,TRBJ1-5,-,TGTGCCAGCAGTTTGGAGGAGTTCCAGCCCCAGCATTTT,CASSLEEFQPQHF
14,-,TRBV20-1,TRBJ2-1,-,TGCAGTGGGGGATGGGGGGGGCCCTTGGATGAGCAGTTCTTC,CSGGWGGPLDEQFF